This entry concerns a single T cell receptor (beta chain). Its target is not known. Naive CD8 cells lacked CD45RO and underwent positive selection for CCR7, leaving out terminally differentiated effector memory CD45RA+ cells. The V gene lost 1 base and the J gene lost 3 bases, with 13 bases spanning the gap. This CDR3 is 15 amino acids long. Germline values: CDR1 MNHEY, CDR2 SMNVEV (reference sequence). This entry comes from a study of shared clonotypes between healthy human individuals. Overall study: CD4 naive and memory got three plates each, CD8 naive two, CD8 memory one. Study observations and caveats: Non-shared clonotypes had lower generation probabilities than clonotypes shared by all four sorted-subset donors.

Libraries were prepared by immunoSEQ multiplex PCR; TCRdb keeps only in-frame clonotypes and omits some of them. The table records around 2,000,000 clones, 90% to 95% of them present only once. The TCR originated in a man younger than 30 in good health. Some clones in this sample may be carry-over from other donors' samples. Sequencing was done on a sample of naive CD8+ T cells from PBMCs. This chain links TRBV27 with TRBJ2-7, with D maybe TRBD1 (5 bases). The DNA for the CDR3 is TGTGCCAGCAGTTTATGGGCAGGGTCGGGCTACGAGCAGTACTTC. Protein sequence: CASSLWAGSGYEQYF.